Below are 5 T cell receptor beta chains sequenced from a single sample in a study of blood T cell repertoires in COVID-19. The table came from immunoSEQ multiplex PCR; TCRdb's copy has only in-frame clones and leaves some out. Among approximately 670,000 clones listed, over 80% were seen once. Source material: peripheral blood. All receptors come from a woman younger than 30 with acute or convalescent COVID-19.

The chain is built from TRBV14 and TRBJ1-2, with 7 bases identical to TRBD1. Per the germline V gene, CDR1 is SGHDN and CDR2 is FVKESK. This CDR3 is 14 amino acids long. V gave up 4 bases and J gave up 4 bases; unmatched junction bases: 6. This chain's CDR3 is CASSPGQRGYGYTF. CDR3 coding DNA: TGTGCCAGCAGCCCGGGACAGAGGGGCTATGGCTACACCTTC.

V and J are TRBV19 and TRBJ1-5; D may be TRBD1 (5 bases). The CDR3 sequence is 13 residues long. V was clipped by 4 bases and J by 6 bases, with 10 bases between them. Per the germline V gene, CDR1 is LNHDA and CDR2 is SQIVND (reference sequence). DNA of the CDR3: TGTGCCAGTAGTACAACGGGGGGTCAGCCCCAGCATTTT. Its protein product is CASSTTGGQPQHF.

CDR3 DNA: TGTGCCAGCAGCGGCCCGGGACAGGGGGTAACTGGAAACACCATATATTTT. It specifies CASSGPGQGVTGNTIYF. V and J are TRBV7-8 and TRBJ1-3; TRBD1 agrees at 11 bases. Per germline, CDR1 SGHVS and CDR2 FQNEAQ. J was trimmed by 2 bases and V by 5 bases; bases with no gene match: 8. The CDR3 totals 17 residues. The whole variable domain, remainder taken from reference TRBV7-8 and TRBJ1-3, is GAGVSQSPRYKVAKRGQDVALRCDPISGHVSLFWYQQALGQGPEFLTYFQNEAQLDKSGLPSDRFFAERPEGSVSTLKIQRTQQEDSAVYLCASSGPGQGVTGNTIYFGEGSWLTVV.

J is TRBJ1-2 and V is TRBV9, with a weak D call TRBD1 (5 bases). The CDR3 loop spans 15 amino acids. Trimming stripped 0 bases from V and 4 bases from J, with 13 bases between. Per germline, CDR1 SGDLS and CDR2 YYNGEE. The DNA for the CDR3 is TGTGCCAGCAGCGTAGAGGGCAGGGTGGGCTATGGCTACACCTTC. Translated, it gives CASSVEGRVGYGYTF.

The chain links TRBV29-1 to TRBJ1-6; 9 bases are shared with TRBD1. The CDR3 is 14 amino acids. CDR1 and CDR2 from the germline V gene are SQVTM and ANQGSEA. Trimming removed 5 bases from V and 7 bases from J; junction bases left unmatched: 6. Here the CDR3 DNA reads TGCAGCGTTCAACAGGGGGCATCGAATTCACCCCTCCACTTT. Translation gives CSVQQGASNSPLHF. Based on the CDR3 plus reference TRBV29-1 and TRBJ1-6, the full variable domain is SAVISQKPSRDICQRGTSLTIQCQVDSQVTMMFWYRQQPGQSLTLIATANQGSEATYESGFVIDKFPISRPNLTFSTLTVSNMSPEDSSIYLCSVQQGASNSPLHFGNGTRLTVT.